This T cell receptor (beta chain) appears in the sequencing data of a study of T cells in Graves' hyperthyroidism and ophthalmopathy. This CDR3 contains 13 residues. Per the germline V gene, CDR1 is DFQATT and CDR2 is SNEGSKA (reference sequence). The V and J ends lost 6 bases and 1 base respectively, with 13 bases between them. TCR beta CDR3 regions were amplified from RNA. Using the HTBI primer set, a first-round RT-PCR was run on the TCR CDR3. TCRdb passed the multiplex PCR reads through MiXCR, listing each CDR3 protein once. The sample carries 600,000 or so distinct CDR3 sequences, 15% to 20% recorded once.

V usage is TRBV20-1 and J usage is TRBJ2-7; D possibly corresponds to TRBD1 (5 bases). The material sequenced was blood. This clonotype was obtained from a woman in her twenties or thirties with Graves' hyperthyroidism. The CDR3 region has the DNA TGCAGTGCCCAGACAGTGACTTCCTACGAGCAGTACTTC. Translation gives CSAQTVTSYEQYF.